This T cell receptor (beta chain) was profiled in a study of T cell responses to AZD1222 COVID-19 vaccine. On this clone itself: What it recognizes is unknown.

Study-wide results and limits: Unmutated variant regions are reportedly the target of nearly half of TCRs that are spike-specific. Rises in breadth and depth of Spike-specific TCRs came after two AZD1222 doses.

Assay: immunoSEQ multiplex PCR; the TCRdb copy retains only in-frame clones and omits some. The sample shows some 200,000 clones, 85% to 90% of them seen only once. Sequencing used peripheral blood, obtained 28 days after the second AZD1222 dose. The source is an adult who received the AZD1222 COVID-19 vaccine.

CDR3 loop: CASSLAGRYSNQPQHF. CDR3 nucleotide sequence: TGTGCCAGCAGCTTGGCGGGACGGTATAGCAATCAGCCCCAGCATTTT. This rearrangement joins TRBV5-5 to TRBJ1-5, with D possibly matching TRBD1 (5 bases). CDR1 and CDR2 (germline): SGHKS, YYEKEE (reference sequence). The CDR3 is 16 amino acids. The germline V and J ends were trimmed by 0 bases and 0 bases, with 10 bases remaining between them.